This TCR beta chain was found in a study of regulatory T cells in long-lasting Graves disease. Overall study context: Antithyroid drug intake by newly diagnosed Graves' patients had lasted under 3 months.

For TCR beta, libraries came from iRepertoire HTBI primers and Arm-PCR of CDR3 regions. One entry per CDR3 protein results from TCRdb running MiXCR on the multiplex PCR reads. The data contain fewer than 550,000 distinct CDR3 sequences, roughly 15% of them singletons. Of note for this clonotype: Just one base apart from a much larger clone, this may be a read error.

The CDR3 runs to 11 residues. V was trimmed by 4 bases and J by 8 bases, leaving 11 bases between them. The germline gives CDR1 GTSNPN, CDR2 SVGIG (reference sequence). The time point was: newly diagnosed GD, antithyroid drugs for less than 3 months. Extracted RNA from PBMCs served as the source of the TCR library. Diagnosing Graves' disease relied on the American Thyroid Association guidelines. It was an endocrinology department in Xi'an, China, that provided the patients. The same sample was also studied in work on T cells in Graves' hyperthyroidism and ophthalmopathy. This second report adds: The HTBI primer set was used in a first-round RT-PCR of the TCR CDR3.

V and J are TRBV30 and TRBJ1-2; D not certain. The receptor was isolated from a woman aged 35-65 years with Graves disease. The sample consisted of peripheral blood mononuclear cells (PBMCs), taken at new diagnosis, from a patient treated with antithyroid drugs. CDR3 nucleotides: TGTGCCTGGACAGGTTCCGGCGGCTACACCTTC. Protein: CAWTGSGGYTF.